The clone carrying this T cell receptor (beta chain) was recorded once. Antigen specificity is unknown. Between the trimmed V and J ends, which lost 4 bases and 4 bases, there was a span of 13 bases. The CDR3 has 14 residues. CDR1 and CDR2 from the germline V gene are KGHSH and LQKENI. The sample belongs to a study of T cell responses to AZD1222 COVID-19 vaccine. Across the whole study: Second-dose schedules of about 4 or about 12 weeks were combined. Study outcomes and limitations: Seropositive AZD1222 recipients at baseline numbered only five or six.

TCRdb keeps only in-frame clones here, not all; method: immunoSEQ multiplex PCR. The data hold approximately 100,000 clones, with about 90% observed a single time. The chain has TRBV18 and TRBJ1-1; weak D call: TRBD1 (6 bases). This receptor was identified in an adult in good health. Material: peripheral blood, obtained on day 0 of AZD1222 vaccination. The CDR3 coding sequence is TGTGCCAGCTCACTCTACAGGGAGGGCACTGAAGCTTTCTTT. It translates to CASSLYREGTEAFF.